Listed below are T cell receptor beta chains from one sample, sequenced in a study of Graves' ophthalmopathy and Graves' hyperthyroidism. One entry per CDR3 protein results from TCRdb running MiXCR on the multiplex PCR reads. The profile covers some 410,000 distinct CDR3 sequences, with over 20% appearing a single time and roughly 3% taken by the ten largest. The specimen was peripheral blood. Receptor source: a woman between 18 and 29 years old with stable Graves' hyperthyroidism. The CDR3 runs from the conserved cysteine through the conserved F or W. Each record gives: V gene, J gene, clone size, D gene, CDR3 DNA, CDR3 protein. A D gene is named only where the DNA matches it firmly. A clone size is listed for some rows: how often the clone was seen (once, few, many), or a class if it is expanded.

V gene: TRBV7-3; J gene: TRBJ2-2; clone size: many; D gene: .; CDR3 DNA: TGTGCCAGCAGTCAAACAGGGTCGTACACCGGGGAGCTGTTTTTT; CDR3 protein: CASSQTGSYTGELFF
V gene: TRBV28; J gene: TRBJ1-5; clone size: few; D gene: .; CDR3 DNA: TGTGCCAGCAGTTTAGAGAACGATCAGCCCCAGCATTTT; CDR3 protein: CASSLENDQPQHF
V gene: TRBV12-3/TRBV12-4; J gene: TRBJ2-7; clone size: .; D gene: TRBD2; CDR3 DNA: TGTGCCAGCAGTCCCCTAGCGGGGGAGGCCTACGAGCAGTACTTC; CDR3 protein: CASSPLAGEAYEQYF
V gene: TRBV12-3/TRBV12-4; J gene: TRBJ1-5; clone size: many; D gene: TRBD1; CDR3 DNA: TGTGCCAGCAGCACGACAGGGAGGGATCAGCCCCAGCATTTT; CDR3 protein: CASSTTGRDQPQHF
V gene: TRBV12-3/TRBV12-4; J gene: TRBJ1-1; clone size: many; D gene: TRBD1; CDR3 DNA: TGTGCCAGCAGTTGGAAAGGGGGCCTTGCTTTCTTT; CDR3 protein: CASSWKGGLAFF
V gene: TRBV6-4; J gene: TRBJ2-5; clone size: many; D gene: .; CDR3 DNA: TGTGCCAGCAGTGACTGGCTGGAGGGAGAGACCCAGTACTTC; CDR3 protein: CASSDWLEGETQYF
V gene: TRBV18; J gene: TRBJ2-4; clone size: many; D gene: .; CDR3 DNA: TGTGCCAGCTCCCTGAACTATAATATTCAGTACTTC; CDR3 protein: CASSLNYNIQYF
V gene: TRBV6-8; J gene: TRBJ2-4; clone size: .; D gene: .; CDR3 DNA: TGTGCCAGCAAGGCCGGGAGTGGAGCCAAAAACATTCAGTACTTC; CDR3 protein: CASKAGSGAKNIQYF
V gene: TRBV12-3/TRBV12-4; J gene: TRBJ2-2; clone size: once; D gene: .; CDR3 DNA: TGTGCCAGCAGTTTAAGGGCAATCGCCGGGGAGCTGTTTTTT; CDR3 protein: CASSLRAIAGELFF
V gene: TRBV20-1; J gene: TRBJ2-7; clone size: .; D gene: .; CDR3 DNA: TGCAGTGCTAGGAGGGCGGGGAGCTCCTACGAGCAGTACTTC; CDR3 protein: CSARRAGSSYEQYF
V gene: TRBV20-1; J gene: TRBJ1-1; clone size: many; D gene: TRBD1; CDR3 DNA: TGCAGTGCCCTCAATCCCAGGGGGCTTTACACTGAAGCTTTCTTT; CDR3 protein: CSALNPRGLYTEAFF
V gene: TRBV7-3; J gene: TRBJ2-3; clone size: many; D gene: .; CDR3 DNA: TGTGCCAGCAGTTCCGGGAACACCCCAGATACGCAGTATTTT; CDR3 protein: CASSSGNTPDTQYF
V gene: TRBV11-2; J gene: TRBJ2-7; clone size: .; D gene: TRBD1; CDR3 DNA: TGTGCCAGCAGCTTAGTGGGGACAGGGATCGAGCAGTACTTC; CDR3 protein: CASSLVGTGIEQYF
V gene: TRBV6-1; J gene: TRBJ2-7; clone size: many; D gene: .; CDR3 DNA: TGTGCCAGCAGTGAAGCGGGCAGTACCTACGAGCAGTACTTC; CDR3 protein: CASSEAGSTYEQYF
V gene: TRBV12-3/TRBV12-4; J gene: TRBJ2-7; clone size: .; D gene: .; CDR3 DNA: TGTGCCAGCAGTATCGACAGGCTGCCCTCCTACGAGCAGTACTTC; CDR3 protein: CASSIDRLPSYEQYF
V gene: TRBV29-1; J gene: TRBJ1-1; clone size: .; D gene: .; CDR3 DNA: TGCAGCGTTGGACAGAGGAACACTGAAGCTTTCTTT; CDR3 protein: CSVGQRNTEAFF
V gene: TRBV20-1; J gene: TRBJ2-2; clone size: .; D gene: TRBD2; CDR3 DNA: TGCAGTGCTAGGGGACTAGCCGGGGAGCTGTTTTTT; CDR3 protein: CSARGLAGELFF
V gene: TRBV12-3/TRBV12-4; J gene: TRBJ2-5; clone size: many; D gene: TRBD2; CDR3 DNA: TGTGCCAGCAGTGCTGGGACTAGCGGGAGTATAACGGAGACCCAGTACTTC; CDR3 protein: CASSAGTSGSITETQYF
V gene: TRBV6-2/TRBV6-3; J gene: TRBJ1-1; clone size: few; D gene: .; CDR3 DNA: TGTGCCAGCGGGGCTGAAGCTTTCTTT; CDR3 protein: CASGAEAFF
V gene: TRBV12-5; J gene: TRBJ2-5; clone size: .; D gene: TRBD1; CDR3 DNA: TGTGCTAGTGCCCCATGGACAGGGGCCGAAGAGACCCAGTACTTC; CDR3 protein: CASAPWTGAEETQYF
V gene: TRBV6-2/TRBV6-3; J gene: TRBJ2-7; clone size: .; D gene: TRBD1; CDR3 DNA: TGTGCCAGCAGTTACCGCGGGACAGGGGCCCCTCTCGAGCAGTACTTC; CDR3 protein: CASSYRGTGAPLEQYF
V gene: TRBV7-8; J gene: TRBJ1-5; clone size: many; D gene: .; CDR3 DNA: TGTGCCAGCAGCCAGTTGGCTAGCAATCAGCCCCAGCATTTT; CDR3 protein: CASSQLASNQPQHF
V gene: TRBV20-1; J gene: TRBJ2-5; clone size: many; D gene: .; CDR3 DNA: TGCAGTGCTTTTGCGGACGGCTACCAAGAGACCCAGTACTTC; CDR3 protein: CSAFADGYQETQYF
V gene: TRBV5-5; J gene: TRBJ2-7; clone size: few; D gene: TRBD2; CDR3 DNA: TGTGCCAGCAGCTTGGGACTAGCGGGAGGGATCTACGAGCAGTACTTC; CDR3 protein: CASSLGLAGGIYEQYF
V gene: TRBV10-3; J gene: TRBJ2-5; clone size: many; D gene: TRBD2; CDR3 DNA: TGTGCCATCAGTGAGTCGAGGACTAGCGGGAACCAAGAGACCCAGTACTTC; CDR3 protein: CAISESRTSGNQETQYF
V gene: TRBV28; J gene: TRBJ1-3; clone size: many; D gene: TRBD1; CDR3 DNA: TGTGCCAGCAACAGGGGCGGCTCTGGAAACACCATATATTTT; CDR3 protein: CASNRGGSGNTIYF
V gene: TRBV6-5; J gene: TRBJ2-7; clone size: many; D gene: .; CDR3 DNA: TGTGCCAGCAGGCTAGGGGGGGCAAGCTCCTACGAGCAGTACTTC; CDR3 protein: CASRLGGASSYEQYF
V gene: TRBV7-9; J gene: TRBJ2-4; clone size: few; D gene: TRBD2; CDR3 DNA: TGTGCCAGCAGCTCACTAGCGGGAGTAAACAGTTACTTC; CDR3 protein: CASSSLAGVNSYF
V gene: TRBV19; J gene: TRBJ1-2; clone size: many; D gene: TRBD1; CDR3 DNA: TGTGCCAGTAGGGAAGGGGGCTTTGCGGGCTACACCTTC; CDR3 protein: CASREGGFAGYTF